The next 24 T cell receptor beta chains were all read from a single sample in a study of cytomegalovirus exposure and HLA in healthy donors. The PCR employed 60 Vbeta primers together with 13 Jbeta primers. Clones were read by immunoSEQ multiplex PCR, and TCRdb kept only the in-frame ones, dropping some. The sample lists roughly 110,000 clones, 60% to 80% occurring once. Material: PBMCs. All receptors derive from a man between 18 and 29 years old in good health and CMV-seronegative.

The rearrangement uses TRBV6-1 and TRBJ1-6; TRBD1 is a possible D gene (6 bases). The ends were cut back, 2 bases at V and 8 bases at J, with 13 bases in the middle. The CDR3 sequence is 15 residues long. Germline assignment: CDR1 MNHNS and CDR2 SASEGT. CDR3 in amino acids: CASSERGSRDSPLHF. The DNA for the CDR3 is TGTGCCAGCAGTGAAAGGGGGTCCCGGGATTCACCCCTCCACTTT.

This clone was detected only a few times. This chain links TRBV19 with TRBJ2-1; tentatively, D is TRBD2 (5 bases). Between the trimmed V and J ends, which lost 3 bases and 7 bases, there was a span of 13 bases. The CDR3 contains 14 residues. CDR1 and CDR2 from the germline V gene are LNHDA and SQIVND (reference sequence). The CDR3 nucleotides read TGTGCCAGTAGTATGTCTAGCTTTAGGAATGAGCAGTTCTTC. It specifies CASSMSSFRNEQFF.

The chain links TRBV2 to TRBJ1-6, with D maybe TRBD1 (5 bases). The CDR3 has 15 residues. V lost 0 bases, J lost 9 bases, and 12 bases lay in between. Germline CDR1 SNHLY, CDR2 FYNNEI. The CDR3 sequence: CASSEARARGSPLHF. CDR3 sequence (DNA): TGTGCCAGCAGTGAAGCGCGTGCAAGGGGTTCACCCCTCCACTTT.

This clone is a singleton in its sample. V and J are TRBV10-2 and TRBJ2-1, with a possible D match to TRBD2 (6 bases). Trimming stripped 8 bases from V and 0 bases from J, with 23 bases between. This CDR3 has 18 residues. Germline CDR1 reads WSHSY; CDR2 reads SAAADI. The DNA of the CDR3 is TGCGCCAGCTCGAAGAGTCGGCGGGGATCTCTCTCCTACAATGAGCAGTTCTTC. It translates to CASSKSRRGSLSYNEQFF.

V and J are TRBV11-2 and TRBJ2-7; D possibly corresponds to TRBD1 (6 bases). CDR1 SGHAT and CDR2 FQNNGV come from the germline V gene. CDR3 length: 15 amino acids. The germline V and J ends were trimmed by 1 base and 11 bases, with 21 bases remaining between them. For the CDR3, the DNA is TGTGCCAGCAGCTTAGTAAGGACAGACCCTACGAGGGAGTACTTC. It specifies CASSLVRTDPTREYF.

V is TRBV21-1 and J is TRBJ2-3; the D call of TRBD2 is as the table states it, not checked on the DNA. TRBV21-1 is shown as a pseudogene. The CDR3 totals 16 residues. For the CDR3, the DNA is TGTGCCAGCACCCTCCGGCGTCAGAGGTGTAGGGATACGCAGTATTTT. Translation gives CASTLRRQRCRDTQYF.

J is TRBJ1-3 and V is TRBV11-2; D is unclear. The CDR3 totals 15 residues. Trimming pared 5 bases from V and 0 bases from J, leaving 11 bases between. Germline CDR1 reads SGHAT; CDR2 reads FQNNGV. The CDR3 bases are TGTGCCAGCAGCCTACACGGAGACTCTGGAAACACCATATATTTT. Translating it yields CASSLHGDSGNTIYF.

The chain is built from TRBV28 and TRBJ2-7; 7 positions match TRBD2. Trimming cost V 3 bases and J 1 base; bases outside gene matches: 0. This CDR3 comprises 13 residues. Germline assignment: CDR1 MDHEN and CDR2 SYDVKM. The CDR3 spells CASSFGGSYEQYF. CDR3 coding DNA: TGTGCCAGCAGTTTCGGGGGGTCCTACGAGCAGTACTTC.

This chain joins TRBV29-1 and TRBJ2-7; the match to TRBD1 covers 9 bases. Germline assignment: CDR1 SQVTM and CDR2 ANQGSEA. Trimming at V came to 4 bases and at J to 4 bases, leaving 8 bases not matched to a gene. The CDR3 is made up of 14 amino acids. As DNA, the CDR3 is TGCAGCGTTGGCGCTCAGGACAGGGGATACGAGCAGTACTTC. Its protein product is CSVGAQDRGYEQYF.

The gene calls are TRBV18 and TRBJ1-6, with 9 bases that match TRBD1. Trimming took 5 bases from V and 9 from J; bases not matched to a gene: 11. From germline, CDR1 is KGHSH and CDR2 LQKENI. The CDR3 spans 16 residues. CDR3 sequence (DNA): TGTGCCAGCTCATCCACACCGGGACAGGGCCGTTCACCCCTCCACTTT. It yields the protein CASSSTPGQGRSPLHF.

The J gene is TRBJ1-3, the V gene TRBV6-1; TRBD1 matches at 8 bases. Germline CDR1 MNHNS, CDR2 SASEGT. There are 13 residues in the CDR3. V lost 7 bases and J lost 7; bases outside the gene matches: 6. The CDR3 DNA sequence: TGTGCCAGCACTCAGGGGGCGGGTAACACCATATATTTT. Amino acids: CASTQGAGNTIYF.

This clone was observed a handful of times. The chain carries TRBV19 and TRBJ1-1, with 9 bases fitting TRBD1. Trimming at V came to 7 bases and at J to 0 bases, leaving 6 bases not matched to a gene. This CDR3 has 15 amino acids. Per the germline V gene, CDR1 is LNHDA and CDR2 is SQIVND (reference sequence). For the CDR3, the DNA is TGTGCCAGTACCTCGCGGGACAGGGTGAACACTGAAGCTTTCTTT. Protein sequence: CASTSRDRVNTEAFF.

As regards this clone: One junction end disagrees with the germline gene, perhaps due to a read error. J is TRBJ2-1 and V is TRBV7-7; 13 bases fit TRBD2. The CDR3 runs 16 residues. Germline values: CDR1 SSHAT, CDR2 FNYEAQ (reference sequence). The CDR3 region is CASSTGLAGAGNEQFF. The CDR3 region has the DNA TGTGCTAGCAGCACTGGACTAGCGGGGGCCGGAAATGAGCAGTTCTTC.

This sequence joins TRBV7-2 and TRBJ2-7; D is possibly TRBD2 (7 bases). V gave up 5 bases and J gave up 3 bases, with 17 bases separating them. The CDR3 loop spans 15 amino acids. CDR1 is SGHTA, CDR2 FQGNSA, per germline. The CDR3 here is CASSIRGAGGYEQYF. Here the CDR3 DNA reads TGTGCCAGCAGCATACGGGGGGCCGGCGGCTACGAGCAGTACTTC.

The chain links TRBV4-3 to TRBJ1-3; D perhaps matches TRBD1 (6 bases). The CDR3 has 15 residues. Trimming left V 3 bases short and J 2 bases short, with 11 bases between. Germline CDR1 is LGHNA and CDR2 is YSLEER. CDR3: CASSQVGQTGNTIYF. The CDR3 DNA sequence: TGCGCCAGCAGCCAGGTTGGACAGACTGGAAACACCATATATTTT.

The rearrangement uses TRBV4-3 and TRBJ2-7; D is perhaps TRBD2 (5 bases). V was cut by 4 bases and J by 4 bases, with 11 bases left in between. The germline gives CDR1 LGHNA, CDR2 YSLEER. This CDR3 comprises 13 residues. Here the CDR3 reads CASSPRGGYEQYF. The CDR3 nucleotides are TGCGCCAGCAGCCCCCGGGGTGGGTACGAGCAGTACTTC.

This chain uses TRBV7-3 with TRBJ2-5; D unresolved. Germline CDR1 is SGHTA and CDR2 is FQGTGA. V was shortened by 2 bases and J by 2 bases, with 9 bases between the two germline ends. The CDR3 spans 14 residues. The CDR3, as DNA: TGTGCCAGCAGCTTAGGCCCAAGACAAGAGACCCAGTACTTC. It is translated as CASSLGPRQETQYF.

This clone was picked up a small number of times. CDR3 loop: CASRTGSEAFF. CDR3 DNA: TGTGCCAGTAGGACAGGGTCTGAAGCTTTCTTT. This chain uses TRBV19 with TRBJ1-1; 7 positions agree with TRBD1. Germline CDR1 reads LNHDA; CDR2 reads SQIVND (reference sequence). The J segment lost 6 bases and the V segment lost 6 bases, leaving 1 base of the junction unmatched. The CDR3 totals 11 residues.

J is TRBJ2-6 and V is TRBV19; D is possibly TRBD1 (5 bases). The CDR3 contains 14 residues. CDR1 and CDR2 from the germline V gene are LNHDA and SQIVND (reference sequence). The ends were cut back, 8 bases at V and 4 bases at J, with 12 bases in the middle. CDR3: CASSQGYGANVLTF. Here the CDR3 DNA reads TGTGCCAGTTCCCAGGGTTACGGGGCCAACGTCCTGACTTTC.

In its sample, this clone was seen once. The chain uses TRBV7-9 and TRBJ2-2; D possibly corresponds to TRBD2 (5 bases). V lost 4 bases and J 3 bases, leaving 9 bases between the germline ends. Germline CDR1 and CDR2: SEHNR and FQNEAQ (reference sequence). The length of the CDR3 is 14 residues. The chain's CDR3 is CASSSGIYTGELFF. CDR3 bases: TGTGCCAGCAGCTCGGGGATTTACACCGGGGAGCTGTTTTTT.

CDR3 nucleotides: TGTGCCAGCAGCCAGGGACTAGCGGGGGCCCCTAGCACAGATACGCAGTATTTT. Translated, it gives CASSQGLAGAPSTDTQYF. V usage is TRBV27 and J usage is TRBJ2-3; 14 bases agree with TRBD2. With 6 bases clipped from V and 0 bases from J, the junction kept 8 bases outside the gene matches. Germline CDR1 reads MNHEY; CDR2 reads SMNVEV (reference sequence). CDR3 length equals 18 residues.

This chain joins TRBV7-2 and TRBJ1-3; no definite D call. Looked up from germline, CDR1 is SGHTA and CDR2 is FQGNSA. V lost 6 bases, J lost 3 bases, and 6 bases lay in between. The length of the CDR3 is 12 residues. CDR3 region: CASSSYGNTIYF. In DNA, the CDR3 is TGTGCCAGCAGTTCTTATGGAAACACCATATATTTT.

The CDR3 coding sequence is TGTGCCAGCAGTCGCTCCCCAGCAACTAATGAAAAACTGTTTTTT. Amino acids: CASSRSPATNEKLFF. The chain is built from TRBV28 and TRBJ1-4; no clear D. V lost 5 bases to trimming and J lost 0 bases, with 10 bases between them. The germline V gene has CDR1 MDHEN and CDR2 SYDVKM. The CDR3 is 15 residues long.

Note on this clone: Other DNA variants within this sample encode the same CDR3. CDR3 bases: TGCGCCAGCAGCTTTTCCCCGGGACAGGGGAAAAACACTGAAGCTTTCTTT. It translates to CASSFSPGQGKNTEAFF. The chain links TRBV5-1 to TRBJ1-1; 10 nucleotides line up with TRBD1. With V trimmed by 2 bases and J by 2 bases, 9 bases remained unmatched. CDR3 size: 17 residues. Germline values: CDR1 SGHRS, CDR2 YFSETQ.